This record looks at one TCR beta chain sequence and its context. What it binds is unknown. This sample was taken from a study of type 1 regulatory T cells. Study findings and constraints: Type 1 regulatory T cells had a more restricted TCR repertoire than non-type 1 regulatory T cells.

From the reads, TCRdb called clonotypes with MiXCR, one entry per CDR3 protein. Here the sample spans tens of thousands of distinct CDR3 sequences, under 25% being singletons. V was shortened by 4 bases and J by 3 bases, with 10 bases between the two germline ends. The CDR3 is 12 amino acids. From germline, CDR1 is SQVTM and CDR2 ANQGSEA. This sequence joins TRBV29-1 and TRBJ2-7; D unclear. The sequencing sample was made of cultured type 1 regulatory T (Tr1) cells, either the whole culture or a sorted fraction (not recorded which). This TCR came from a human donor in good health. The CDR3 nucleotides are TGCAGCGTTGGGCCAGGTATCTACGAGCAGTACTTC. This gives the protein CSVGPGIYEQYF.